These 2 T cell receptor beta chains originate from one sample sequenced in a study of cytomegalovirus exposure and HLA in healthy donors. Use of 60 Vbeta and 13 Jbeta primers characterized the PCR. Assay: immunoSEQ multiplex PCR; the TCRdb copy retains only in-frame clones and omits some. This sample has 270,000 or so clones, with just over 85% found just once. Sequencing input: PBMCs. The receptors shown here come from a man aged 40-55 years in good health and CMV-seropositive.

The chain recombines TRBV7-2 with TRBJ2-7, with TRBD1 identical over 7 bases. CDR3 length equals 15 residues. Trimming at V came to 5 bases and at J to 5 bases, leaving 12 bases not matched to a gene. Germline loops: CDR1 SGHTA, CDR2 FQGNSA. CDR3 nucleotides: TGTGCCAGCAGCACCCGACAGGGAATTGCACACGAGCAGTACTTC. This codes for CASSTRQGIAHEQYF.

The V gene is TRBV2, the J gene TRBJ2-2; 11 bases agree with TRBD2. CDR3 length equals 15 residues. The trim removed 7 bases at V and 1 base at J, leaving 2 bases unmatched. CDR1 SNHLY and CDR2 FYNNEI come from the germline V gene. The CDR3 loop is CASTSGRLNTGELFF. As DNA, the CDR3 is TGTGCCAGCACTAGCGGGAGGCTGAACACCGGGGAGCTGTTTTTT.